The 29 T cell receptor beta chains presented below share a single source sample, sequenced in a study of blood T cell repertoires in COVID-19 (dated by TCRdb to 2019 to 2021). Library preparation employed the immunoSEQ multiplex PCR assay. Here the immuneACCESS table is served through TCRdb, limited to in-frame sequences with V and J called. Missing clones are a known gap in these copies; in checked studies unresolved V genes cover under half, and the rest lacks a known reason. Within this sample are fewer than 200,000 clones, with roughly 89% of them counted one time only. The ten biggest clones cover approximately 4.1% of the sample. Sequencing was performed on peripheral blood. Every receptor here comes from a woman in her sixties or seventies who had recovered from COVID-19.

This sequence joins TRBV2 and TRBJ1-2, with 9 bases identical to TRBD1. Germline trimming cut 6 bases from V and 4 bases from J; bases unmatched to any gene: 6. Germline V gives CDR1 SNHLY, CDR2 FYNNEI. This CDR3 has 14 amino acids. The CDR3: CASRVGQGIYGYTF. The CDR3 DNA reads TGTGCCAGCAGAGTGGGACAGGGCATCTATGGCTACACCTTC.

The rearrangement joins TRBV10-2 to TRBJ2-3; 13 positions agree with TRBD2. The CDR3 consists of 14 residues. Germline V gene data show CDR1 as WSHSY and CDR2 as SAAADI. The J segment lost 6 bases and the V segment lost 7 bases, leaving 4 bases of the junction unmatched. CDR3 bases: TGCGCCAGCAAGACTAGCGGGGGGTGGGATACGCAGTATTTT. As protein: CASKTSGGWDTQYF.

The CDR3 DNA sequence: TGTGCCAGCAGCTTTGGGTTAGCATTCACAGATACGCAGTATTTT. This encodes CASSFGLAFTDTQYF. The gene calls are TRBV11-2 and TRBJ2-3; D is undetermined. This CDR3 has 15 residues. CDR1 is SGHAT and CDR2 is FQNNGV in the germline V gene. The germline V and J ends were trimmed by 3 bases and 2 bases, with 12 bases remaining between them.

The rearrangement uses TRBV5-1 and TRBJ2-1; 15 bases align to TRBD2. The CDR3 extends over 16 amino acids. V was pared by 4 bases and J by 8 bases, with 7 bases of the junction left unmatched. Germline loops: CDR1 SGHRS, CDR2 YFSETQ. In DNA, the CDR3 is TGCGCCAGCAGCCTACGGACTAGCGGGGGGGAAGATGAGCAGTTCTTC. Protein product: CASSLRTSGGEDEQFF.

The chain recombines TRBV27 with TRBJ2-1; 9 positions agree with TRBD2. The germline V gene encodes CDR1 MNHEY and CDR2 SMNVEV (reference sequence). There are 13 residues in the CDR3. With 7 bases clipped from V and 5 bases from J, the junction kept 3 bases outside the gene matches. The CDR3 loop reads CASKRGAHNEQFF. Written as DNA, the CDR3 is TGTGCCAGCAAGCGGGGGGCCCACAATGAGCAGTTCTTC.

The CDR3 here is CACNAYRTRGNTIYF. CDR3 in DNA: TGTGCCTGCAACGCTTACAGGACGCGCGGAAACACCATATATTTT. J is TRBJ1-3 and V is TRBV21-1; no check of the table's D call, TRBD1, against the DNA was made. TRBV21-1 is a listed pseudogene. The CDR3 consists of 15 residues.

The chain employs TRBV10-3 and TRBJ1-1; D perhaps matches TRBD1 (5 bases). Trimming removed 4 bases at V and 1 base at J, with 16 bases between. The germline CDR1 and CDR2 sequences are ENHRY and SYGVKD. The CDR3 spans 16 residues. The CDR3 sequence: CAISGRGSNSNTEAFF. The DNA of the CDR3 is TGTGCCATCAGTGGGCGGGGGAGTAATTCGAACACTGAAGCTTTCTTT.

This clone was observed a single time. This chain uses TRBV7-2 with TRBJ2-3; 8 positions match TRBD2. Looked up from germline, CDR1 is SGHTA and CDR2 is FQGNSA. With 8 bases clipped from V and 2 bases from J, the junction kept 6 bases outside the gene matches. The CDR3 is made up of 14 amino acids. The CDR3: CASAGGGSTDTQYF. DNA of the CDR3: TGTGCCAGCGCCGGCGGGGGGTCCACAGATACGCAGTATTTT.

This chain links TRBV10-3 with TRBJ2-7; 9 nucleotides match TRBD1. The CDR3 is 14 residues long. Germline V gene lookup returns CDR1 ENHRY and CDR2 SYGVKD. Trimming at V came to 1 base and at J to 3 bases, leaving 1 base not matched to a gene. CDR3 DNA: TGTGCCATCAGTGAGTTGACAGGGGGCTACGAGCAGTACTTC. Its translation is CAISELTGGYEQYF.

CDR3 residues: CASSLEYRRQGTQYF. As DNA, the CDR3 is TGTGCCAGCAGCTTGGAATATAGGCGCCAGGGGACCCAGTACTTC. The chain employs TRBV5-8 and TRBJ2-5; a possible D gene is TRBD1 (5 bases). This CDR3 region has 15 residues. Trimming took 0 bases from V and 7 from J, leaving 16 bases between them. In germline, CDR1 is SGHTS, CDR2 YDEGEE.

The V call is TRBV4-1, the J call TRBJ1-1; 7 nucleotides align to TRBD1. The germline gives CDR1 MGHRA, CDR2 YSYEKL. V trimming: 1 base; J trimming: 5 bases; junction bases outside the gene matches: 22. The CDR3 runs to 20 residues. CDR3 amino acids: CASSQAENRGRFRSETEAFF. The CDR3 nucleotides are TGCGCCAGCAGCCAAGCAGAGAACAGGGGCCGATTCCGAAGTGAAACTGAAGCTTTCTTT.

The J gene is TRBJ2-2, the V gene TRBV18, with 9 nucleotides matching TRBD2. Germline lookup yields CDR1 KGHSH and CDR2 LQKENI. The CDR3 runs 16 residues. V lost 1 base to trimming and J lost 4 bases; unmatched junction nucleotides: 4. Here the CDR3 DNA reads TGTGCCAGCTCACCACTCTTGACTAGCGGCACCGGGGAGCTGTTTTTT. Its translation: CASSPLLTSGTGELFF.

J is TRBJ2-2 and V is TRBV5-4; TRBD1 matches at 9 bases. Trimming at V came to 2 bases and at J to 5 bases, leaving 4 bases not matched to a gene. The germline gives CDR1 SGHNT, CDR2 YYREEE (reference sequence). The CDR3 contains 15 residues. The CDR3 DNA sequence: TGTGCCAGCAGCTTAACCGGGACAGGGACCGGGGAGCTGTTTTTT. Protein: CASSLTGTGTGELFF.

J is TRBJ1-6 and V is TRBV5-5; 9 nucleotides line up with TRBD1. Germline V CDR1 and CDR2: SGHKS, YYEKEE (reference sequence). V was clipped by 1 base and J by 10 bases; unmatched bases: 9. The CDR3 has 16 amino acids. The CDR3 sequence is CASSLNPGQGRSPLHF. The DNA for the CDR3 is TGTGCCAGCAGCTTGAATCCGGGACAGGGTCGATCACCCCTCCACTTT.

This clone showed up just once. The gene calls are TRBV9 and TRBJ2-5, with 8 nucleotides matching TRBD2. The trim removed 0 bases at V and 5 bases at J, leaving 6 bases unmatched. The CDR3 loop spans 15 amino acids. Germline assignment: CDR1 SGDLS and CDR2 YYNGEE. The CDR3 loop reads CASSVAGGLFETQYF. Here the CDR3 DNA reads TGTGCCAGCAGCGTAGCGGGGGGGCTTTTCGAGACCCAGTACTTC.

The chain has TRBV28 and TRBJ1-1, with D tentatively TRBD1 (6 bases). The CDR3 runs to 14 residues. V gave up 6 bases and J gave up 5 bases, with 16 bases separating them. The germline V gene encodes CDR1 MDHEN and CDR2 SYDVKM. CDR3 sequence (DNA): TGTGCCAGCAGACTACAGGGCTTGGGGACTGAAGCTTTCTTT. Protein sequence: CASRLQGLGTEAFF. Full variable domain (rest looked up from reference TRBV28 and TRBJ1-1): DVKVTQSSRYLVKRTGEKVFLECVQDMDHENMFWYRQDPGLGLRLIYFSYDVKMKEKGDIPEGYSVSREKKERFSLILESASTNQTSMYLCASRLQGLGTEAFFGQGTRLTVV.

The chain is built from TRBV28 and TRBJ2-7; TRBD1 agrees at 9 bases. The V gene's germline CDR1 is MDHEN and CDR2 SYDVKM. V lost 5 bases and J lost 5; bases outside the gene matches: 10. The CDR3 runs to 15 residues. The CDR3 here is CASSPPGQGSHEQYF. Written as DNA, the CDR3 is TGTGCCAGCAGTCCGCCGGGACAGGGAAGCCACGAGCAGTACTTC.

The V and J genes are TRBV2 and TRBJ1-1; 9 bases map to TRBD1. This CDR3 contains 16 residues. The V and J ends lost 4 bases and 3 bases, in that order; junction bases with no gene match: 9. In germline, CDR1 is SNHLY, CDR2 FYNNEI. The CDR3 DNA is TGTGCCAGCAGTGTAAACAGGGGGCGCCGGGACACTGAAGCTTTCTTT. This gives the protein CASSVNRGRRDTEAFF.

The rearrangement links TRBV10-3 to TRBJ1-1; D call uncertain. Germline V gene sequence: CDR1 ENHRY, CDR2 SYGVKD. The ends were cut back, 7 bases at V and 5 bases at J, with 17 bases in the middle. There are 14 residues in the CDR3. The CDR3 DNA follows: TGTGCCATCAAAAAGGACTTTTTGGGGACTGAAGCTTTCTTT. This translates into CAIKKDFLGTEAFF.

Many counts were recorded for this clone. J is TRBJ1-5 and V is TRBV27; 8 nucleotides match TRBD1. Germline V lookup: CDR1 MNHEY, CDR2 SMNVEV (reference sequence). Trimming removed 0 bases from V and 6 bases from J; junction bases left unmatched: 7. The CDR3 is made up of 16 amino acids. CDR3 sequence (DNA): TGTGCCAGCAGTTTATCCGCGACAGGGGTTGGTCAGCCCCAGCATTTT. This codes for CASSLSATGVGQPQHF.

This chain uses TRBV18 with TRBJ2-3; perhaps TRBD2 as D (6 bases). The germline V gene encodes CDR1 KGHSH and CDR2 LQKENI. V shed 1 base and J shed 6 bases, with 14 bases lying between them. The CDR3 is made up of 15 amino acids. Here the CDR3 DNA reads TGTGCCAGCTCACCACGACTAGGGGAGACGGATACGCAGTATTTT. It encodes CASSPRLGETDTQYF. Full variable domain (outside the CDR3, taken from reference TRBV18 and TRBJ2-3): NAGVMQNPRHLVRRRGQEARLRCSPMKGHSHVYWYRQLPEEGLKFMVYLQKENIIDESGMPKERFSAEFPKEGPSILRIQQVVRGDSAAYFCASSPRLGETDTQYFGPGTRLTVL.

V and J are TRBV7-3 and TRBJ2-1; 7 bases fit TRBD1. CDR1 is SGHTA and CDR2 is FQGTGA in the germline V gene. The CDR3 runs to 13 residues. J gave up 10 bases and V 4 bases, and 7 bases lay outside the gene matches. CDR3 bases: TGTGCCAGCAGCTCACAGGGGACGGGGGAGCAGTTCTTC. Protein product: CASSSQGTGEQFF.

The chain carries TRBV5-1 and TRBJ2-3, with TRBD2 matching over 12 bases. This CDR3 has 16 amino acids. The V gene end was trimmed by 4 bases and the J gene end by 4 bases; junction bases not matched to a gene: 7. The germline V gene encodes CDR1 SGHRS and CDR2 YFSETQ. The CDR3 is CASSRLAGAVPDTQYF. The DNA of the CDR3 is TGCGCCAGCAGCCGACTAGCGGGGGCCGTCCCAGATACGCAGTATTTT.

The genes are TRBV7-2 and TRBJ2-7; unclear D gene. The germline V gene encodes CDR1 SGHTA and CDR2 FQGNSA. The CDR3 covers 14 residues. Trimming left V 8 bases short and J 4 bases short, with 18 bases between. In DNA form, the CDR3 reads TGTGCCAGCGCCCCCCGGTCAGGTGGGTACGAGCAGTACTTC. It is translated as CASAPRSGGYEQYF.

The CDR3 DNA reads TGTGCCAGCAGTGAAAGGCGGGAGTACCAAGAGACCCAGTACTTC. Residues: CASSERREYQETQYF. The chain recombines TRBV6-4 with TRBJ2-5; 7 nucleotides agree with TRBD2. The V and J ends lost 3 bases and 0 bases, in that order; junction bases with no gene match: 4. CDR1 and CDR2 from the germline V gene are MRHNA and SNTAGT. The CDR3 runs to 15 residues.

This chain uses TRBV30 with TRBJ1-3; D may be TRBD1 (6 bases). Trimming left V 0 bases short and J 0 bases short, with 9 bases between. CDR3 size: 15 residues. Germline V gives CDR1 GTSNPN, CDR2 SVGIG (reference sequence). The CDR3 DNA sequence: TGTGCCTGGAGTGTTACAGGGTACTCTGGAAACACCATATATTTT. Its protein product is CAWSVTGYSGNTIYF. The whole variable domain, filled in from reference TRBV30 and TRBJ1-3, reads SQTIHQWPATLVQPVGSPLSLECTVEGTSNPNLYWYRQAAGRGLQLLFYSVGIGQISSEVPQNLSASRPQDRQFILSSKKLLLSDSGFYLCAWSVTGYSGNTIYFGEGSWLTVV.

This clone was observed a single time. The rearrangement joins TRBV5-5 to TRBJ2-1, with D perhaps matching TRBD1 (6 bases). The CDR3 runs 16 residues. CDR1 is SGHKS, CDR2 YYEKEE, per germline (reference sequence). The germline V and J ends were trimmed by 4 bases and 5 bases, with 19 bases remaining between them. The CDR3 spells CASSLIQGSMHNEQFF. The CDR3 DNA reads as TGTGCCAGCAGCCTAATACAGGGTTCGATGCACAATGAGCAGTTCTTC.

The chain employs TRBV24-1 and TRBJ2-7; the match to TRBD2 covers 12 bases. The CDR3 is 15 residues long. The V gene end was trimmed by 4 bases and the J gene end by 4 bases; junction bases not matched to a gene: 4. Germline-derived CDR1 and CDR2 are KGHDR and SFDVKD. The CDR3 spells CATSDPTSGGYEQYF. CDR3 bases: TGTGCCACCAGTGACCCGACTAGCGGGGGTTACGAGCAGTACTTC.

The chain joins TRBV7-9 to TRBJ1-6; tentative D call: TRBD1 (5 bases). From germline, CDR1 is SEHNR and CDR2 FQNEAQ (reference sequence). The length of the CDR3 is 18 residues. Trimming stripped 2 bases from V and 5 bases from J, with 19 bases between. CDR3 in amino acids: CASSLLGRWAGNNSPLHF. The CDR3 nucleotides read TGTGCCAGCAGCTTACTCGGGCGATGGGCAGGGAATAATTCACCCCTCCACTTT.